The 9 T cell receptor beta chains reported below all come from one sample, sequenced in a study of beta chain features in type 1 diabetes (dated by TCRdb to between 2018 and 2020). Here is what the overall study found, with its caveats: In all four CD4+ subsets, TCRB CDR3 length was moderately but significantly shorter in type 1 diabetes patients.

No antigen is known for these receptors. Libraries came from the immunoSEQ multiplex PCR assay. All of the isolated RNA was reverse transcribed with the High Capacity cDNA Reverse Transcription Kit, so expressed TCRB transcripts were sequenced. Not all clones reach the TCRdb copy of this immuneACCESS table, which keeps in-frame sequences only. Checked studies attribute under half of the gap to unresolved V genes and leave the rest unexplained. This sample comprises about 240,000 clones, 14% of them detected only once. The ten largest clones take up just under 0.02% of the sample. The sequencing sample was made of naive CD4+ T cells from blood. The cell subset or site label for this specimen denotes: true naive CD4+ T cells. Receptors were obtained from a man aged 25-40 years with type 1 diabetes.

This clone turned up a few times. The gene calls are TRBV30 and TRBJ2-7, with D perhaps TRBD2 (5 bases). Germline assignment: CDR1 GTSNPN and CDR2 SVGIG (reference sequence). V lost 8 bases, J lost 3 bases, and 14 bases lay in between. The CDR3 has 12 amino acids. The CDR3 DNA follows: TGTGCCGCTAGAACCGGAGGCTACGAGCAGTACTTC. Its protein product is CAARTGGYEQYF.

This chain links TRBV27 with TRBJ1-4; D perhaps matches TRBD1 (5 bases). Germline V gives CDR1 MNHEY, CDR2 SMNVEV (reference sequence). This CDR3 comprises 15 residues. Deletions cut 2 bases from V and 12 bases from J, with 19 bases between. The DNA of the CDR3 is TGTGCCAGCAGTTTAATGGGGTCGGGGGAATTGGAACTGTTTTTT. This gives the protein CASSLMGSGELELFF.

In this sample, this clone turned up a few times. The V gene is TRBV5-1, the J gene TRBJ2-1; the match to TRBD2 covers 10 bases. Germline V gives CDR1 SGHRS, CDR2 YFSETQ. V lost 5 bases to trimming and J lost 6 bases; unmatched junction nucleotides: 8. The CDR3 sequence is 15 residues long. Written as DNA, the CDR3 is TGCGCCAGCAGTTATACTAGCGGGAATAGCAATGAGCAGTTCTTC. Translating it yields CASSYTSGNSNEQFF.

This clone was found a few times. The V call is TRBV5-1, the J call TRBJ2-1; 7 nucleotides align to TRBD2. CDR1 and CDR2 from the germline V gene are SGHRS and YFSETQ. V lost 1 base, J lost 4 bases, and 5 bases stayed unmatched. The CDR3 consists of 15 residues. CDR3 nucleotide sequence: TGCGCCAGCAGCTTGCGGCTAGCGGATTACAATGAGCAGTTCTTC. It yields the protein CASSLRLADYNEQFF.

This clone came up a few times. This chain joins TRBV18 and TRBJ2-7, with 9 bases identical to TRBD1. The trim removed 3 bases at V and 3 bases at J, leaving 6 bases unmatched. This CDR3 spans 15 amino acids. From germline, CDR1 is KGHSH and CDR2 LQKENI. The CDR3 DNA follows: TGTGCCAGCTCACCGATACAGGGGGCAGGCTACGAGCAGTACTTC. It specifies CASSPIQGAGYEQYF.

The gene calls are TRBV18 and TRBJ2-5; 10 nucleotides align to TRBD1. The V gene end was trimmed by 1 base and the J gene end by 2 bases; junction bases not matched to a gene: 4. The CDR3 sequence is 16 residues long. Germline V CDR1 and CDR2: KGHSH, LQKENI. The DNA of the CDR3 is TGTGCCAGCTCACCACAGGACAGGGGGTTACAAGAGACCCAGTACTTC. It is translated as CASSPQDRGLQETQYF. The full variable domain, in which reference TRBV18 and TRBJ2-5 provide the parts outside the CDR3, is NAGVMQNPRHLVRRRGQEARLRCSPMKGHSHVYWYRQLPEEGLKFMVYLQKENIIDESGMPKERFSAEFPKEGPSILRIQQVVRGDSAAYFCASSPQDRGLQETQYFGPGTRLLVL.

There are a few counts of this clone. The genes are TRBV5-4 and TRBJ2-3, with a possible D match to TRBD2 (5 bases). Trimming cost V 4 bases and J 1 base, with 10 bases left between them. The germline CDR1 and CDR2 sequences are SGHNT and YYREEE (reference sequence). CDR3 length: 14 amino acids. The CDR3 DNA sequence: TGTGCCAGCAGCCCCGCGGGCGGCACAGATACGCAGTATTTT. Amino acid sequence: CASSPAGGTDTQYF.

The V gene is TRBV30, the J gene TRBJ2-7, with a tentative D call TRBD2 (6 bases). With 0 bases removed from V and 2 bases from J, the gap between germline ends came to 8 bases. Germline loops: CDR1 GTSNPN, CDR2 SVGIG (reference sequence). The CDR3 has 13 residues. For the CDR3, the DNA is TGTGCCTGGAGTGTGGGGGAGGCCTACGAGCAGTACTTC. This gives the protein CAWSVGEAYEQYF.

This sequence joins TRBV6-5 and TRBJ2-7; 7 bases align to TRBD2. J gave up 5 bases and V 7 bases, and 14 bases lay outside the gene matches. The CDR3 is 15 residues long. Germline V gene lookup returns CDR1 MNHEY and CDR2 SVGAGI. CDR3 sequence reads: CASIAVGGSINEQYF. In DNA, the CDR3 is TGTGCCAGCATCGCGGTTGGCGGGAGCATCAACGAGCAGTACTTC.